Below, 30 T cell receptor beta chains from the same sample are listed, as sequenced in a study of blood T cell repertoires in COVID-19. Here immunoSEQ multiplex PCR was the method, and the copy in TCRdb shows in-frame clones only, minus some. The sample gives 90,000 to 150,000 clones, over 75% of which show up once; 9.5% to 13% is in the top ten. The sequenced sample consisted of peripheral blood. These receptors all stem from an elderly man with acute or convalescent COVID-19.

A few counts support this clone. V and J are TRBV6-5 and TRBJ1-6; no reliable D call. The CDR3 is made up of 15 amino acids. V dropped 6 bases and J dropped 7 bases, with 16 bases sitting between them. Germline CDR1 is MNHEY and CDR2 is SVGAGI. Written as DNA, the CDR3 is TGTGCCAGCAGCCCCATAAGAGGCGGGAATTCACCCCTCCACTTT. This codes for CASSPIRGGNSPLHF.

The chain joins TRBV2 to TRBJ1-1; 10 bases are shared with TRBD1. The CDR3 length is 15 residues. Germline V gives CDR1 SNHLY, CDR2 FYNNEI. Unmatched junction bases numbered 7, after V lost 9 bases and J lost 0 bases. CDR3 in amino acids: CARGGQGNMNTEAFF. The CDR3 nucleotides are TGTGCCAGGGGGGGACAGGGGAATATGAACACTGAAGCTTTCTTT.

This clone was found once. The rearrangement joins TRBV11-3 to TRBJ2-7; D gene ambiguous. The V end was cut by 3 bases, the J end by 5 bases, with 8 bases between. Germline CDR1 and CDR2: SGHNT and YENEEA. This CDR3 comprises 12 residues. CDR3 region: CASSLGEDEQYF. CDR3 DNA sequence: TGTGCCAGCAGCTTGGGTGAGGACGAGCAGTACTTC.

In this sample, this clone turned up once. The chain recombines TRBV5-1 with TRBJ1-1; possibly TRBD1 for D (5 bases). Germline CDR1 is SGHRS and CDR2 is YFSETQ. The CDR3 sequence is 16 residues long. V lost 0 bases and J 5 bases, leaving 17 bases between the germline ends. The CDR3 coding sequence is TGCGCCAGCAGCTTGGATGACTCACGGGGGTCGACTGAAGCTTTCTTT. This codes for CASSLDDSRGSTEAFF.

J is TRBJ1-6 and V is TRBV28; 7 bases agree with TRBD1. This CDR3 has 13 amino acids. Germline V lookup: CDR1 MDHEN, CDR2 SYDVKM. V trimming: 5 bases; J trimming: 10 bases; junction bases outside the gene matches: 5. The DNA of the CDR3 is TGTGCCAGCAGTAACGACAGGGACTCACCCCTCCACTTT. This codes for CASSNDRDSPLHF.

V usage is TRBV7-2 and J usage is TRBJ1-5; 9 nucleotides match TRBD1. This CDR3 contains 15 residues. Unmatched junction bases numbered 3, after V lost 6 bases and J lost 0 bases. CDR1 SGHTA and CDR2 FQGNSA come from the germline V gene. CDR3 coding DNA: TGTGCCAGCAGGGGGACAGGGTTTAGCAATCAGCCCCAGCATTTT. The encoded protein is CASRGTGFSNQPQHF.

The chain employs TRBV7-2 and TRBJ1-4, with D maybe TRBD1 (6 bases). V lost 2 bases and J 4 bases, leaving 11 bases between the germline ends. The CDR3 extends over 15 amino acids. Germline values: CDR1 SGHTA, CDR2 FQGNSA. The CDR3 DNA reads TGTGCCAGCAGCTTAAGGGGGAGCGGTAATGAAAAACTGTTTTTT. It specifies CASSLRGSGNEKLFF.

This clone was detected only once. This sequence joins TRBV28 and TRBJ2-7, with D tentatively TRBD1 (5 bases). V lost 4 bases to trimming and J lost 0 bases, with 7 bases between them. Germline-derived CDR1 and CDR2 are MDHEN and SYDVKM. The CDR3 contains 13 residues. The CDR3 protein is CASSSDNSYEQYF. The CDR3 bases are TGTGCCAGCAGTTCGGACAACTCCTACGAGCAGTACTTC.

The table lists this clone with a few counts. As DNA, the CDR3 is TGTGCCAGCAGCGTGCTCGGACAGAGCACTGAAGCTTTCTTT. Its protein is CASSVLGQSTEAFF. The chain carries TRBV9 and TRBJ1-1; D is perhaps TRBD1 (6 bases). Germline values: CDR1 SGDLS, CDR2 YYNGEE. CDR3 length: 14 amino acids. V gave up 2 bases and J gave up 4 bases, with 12 bases separating them.

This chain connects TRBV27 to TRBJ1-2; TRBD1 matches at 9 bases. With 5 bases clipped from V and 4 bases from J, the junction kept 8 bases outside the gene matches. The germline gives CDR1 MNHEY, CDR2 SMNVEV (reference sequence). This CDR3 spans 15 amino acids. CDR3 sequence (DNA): TGTGCCAGCAGTCTTACAGGGGGCTGGGTCTATGGCTACACCTTC. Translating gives CASSLTGGWVYGYTF.

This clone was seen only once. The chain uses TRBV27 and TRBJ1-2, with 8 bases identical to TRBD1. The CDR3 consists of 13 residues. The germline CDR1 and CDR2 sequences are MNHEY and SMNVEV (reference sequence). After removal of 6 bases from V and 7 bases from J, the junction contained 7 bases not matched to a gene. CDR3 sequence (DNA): TGTGCCAGCAGCTCAGGGGGCTTGATTGGCTACACCTTC. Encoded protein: CASSSGGLIGYTF.

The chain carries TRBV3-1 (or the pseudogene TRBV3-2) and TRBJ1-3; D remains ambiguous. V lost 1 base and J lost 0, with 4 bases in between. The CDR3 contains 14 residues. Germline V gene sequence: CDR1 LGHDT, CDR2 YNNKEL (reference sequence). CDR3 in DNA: TGTGCCAGCAGCCAAGGAGGCTCTGGAAACACCATATATTTT. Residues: CASSQGGSGNTIYF.

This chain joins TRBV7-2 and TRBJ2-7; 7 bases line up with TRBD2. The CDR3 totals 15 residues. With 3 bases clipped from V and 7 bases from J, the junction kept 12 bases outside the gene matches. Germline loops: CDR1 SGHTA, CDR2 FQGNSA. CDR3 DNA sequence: TGTGCCAGCAGCTTGGGGGGGAGGTCAGGGAGAGAGCAGTACTTC. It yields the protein CASSLGGRSGREQYF. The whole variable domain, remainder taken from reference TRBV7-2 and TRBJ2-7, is GAGVSQSPSNKVTEKGKDVELRCDPISGHTALYWYRQSLGQGLEFLIYFQGNSAPDKSGLPSDRFSAERTGGSVSTLTIQRTQQEDSAVYLCASSLGGRSGREQYFGPGTRLTVT.

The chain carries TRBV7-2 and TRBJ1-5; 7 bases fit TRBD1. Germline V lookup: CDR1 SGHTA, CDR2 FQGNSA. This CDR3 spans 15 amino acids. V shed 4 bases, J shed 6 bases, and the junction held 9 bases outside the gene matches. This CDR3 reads CASSSTDRVGQPQHF. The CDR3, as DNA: TGTGCCAGCAGCTCCACAGACAGGGTTGGTCAGCCCCAGCATTTT.

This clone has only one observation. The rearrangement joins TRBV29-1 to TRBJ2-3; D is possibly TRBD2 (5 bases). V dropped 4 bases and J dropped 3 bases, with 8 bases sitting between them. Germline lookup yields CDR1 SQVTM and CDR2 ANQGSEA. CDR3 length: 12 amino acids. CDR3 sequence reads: CSVVRATDTQYF. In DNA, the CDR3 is TGCAGCGTTGTGAGGGCAACAGATACGCAGTATTTT.

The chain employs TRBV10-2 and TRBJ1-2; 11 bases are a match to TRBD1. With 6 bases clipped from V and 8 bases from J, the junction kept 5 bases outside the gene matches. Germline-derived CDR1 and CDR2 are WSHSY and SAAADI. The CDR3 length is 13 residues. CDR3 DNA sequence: TGCGCCAGCAGGGGACAGGGGGACCGGGGCTACACCTTC. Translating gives CASRGQGDRGYTF.

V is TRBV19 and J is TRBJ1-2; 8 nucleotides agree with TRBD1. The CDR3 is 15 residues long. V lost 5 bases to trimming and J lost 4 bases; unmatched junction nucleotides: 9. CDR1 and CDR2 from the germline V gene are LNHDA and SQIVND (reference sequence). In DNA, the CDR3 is TGTGCCAGTAGTCCCCGTCAGGGGGCCATCTATGGCTACACCTTC. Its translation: CASSPRQGAIYGYTF.

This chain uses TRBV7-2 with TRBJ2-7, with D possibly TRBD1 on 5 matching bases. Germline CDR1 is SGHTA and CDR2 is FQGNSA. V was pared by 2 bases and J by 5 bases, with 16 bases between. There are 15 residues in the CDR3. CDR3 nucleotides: TGTGCCAGCAGCTTATTAGGCCAGGGCTTCAACGAGCAGTACTTC. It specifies CASSLLGQGFNEQYF.

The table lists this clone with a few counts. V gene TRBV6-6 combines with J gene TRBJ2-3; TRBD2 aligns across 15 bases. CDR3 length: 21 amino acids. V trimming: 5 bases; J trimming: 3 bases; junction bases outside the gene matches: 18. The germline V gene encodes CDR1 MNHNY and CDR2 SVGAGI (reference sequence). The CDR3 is CASSGSLRTSGGAMATDTQYF. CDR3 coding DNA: TGTGCCAGCAGTGGATCTCTAAGGACTAGCGGGGGGGCAATGGCGACAGATACGCAGTATTTT.

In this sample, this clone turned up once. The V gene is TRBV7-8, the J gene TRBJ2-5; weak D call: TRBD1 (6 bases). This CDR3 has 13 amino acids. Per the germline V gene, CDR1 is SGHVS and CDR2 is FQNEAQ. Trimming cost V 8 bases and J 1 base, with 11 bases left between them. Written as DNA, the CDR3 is TGTGCCAGCCACAGGGCCGGCCAAGAGACCCAGTACTTC. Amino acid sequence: CASHRAGQETQYF.

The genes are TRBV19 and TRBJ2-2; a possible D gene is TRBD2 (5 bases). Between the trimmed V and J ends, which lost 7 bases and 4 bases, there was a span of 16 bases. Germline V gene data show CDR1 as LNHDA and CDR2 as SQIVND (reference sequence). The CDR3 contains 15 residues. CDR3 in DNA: TGTGCCAGTACCCCAGAGGGTCCCGTCACCGGGGAGCTGTTTTTT. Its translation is CASTPEGPVTGELFF.

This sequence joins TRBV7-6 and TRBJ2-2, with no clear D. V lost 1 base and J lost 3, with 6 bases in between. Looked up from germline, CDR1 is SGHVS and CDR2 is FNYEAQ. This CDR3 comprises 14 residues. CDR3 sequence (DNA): TGTGCCAGCAGCTTAGGACTGCACACCGGGGAGCTGTTTTTT. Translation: CASSLGLHTGELFF.

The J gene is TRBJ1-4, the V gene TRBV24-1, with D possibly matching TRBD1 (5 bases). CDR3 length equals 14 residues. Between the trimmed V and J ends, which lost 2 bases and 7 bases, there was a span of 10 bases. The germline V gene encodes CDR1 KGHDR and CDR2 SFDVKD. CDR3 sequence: CATSDSRVSEKLFF. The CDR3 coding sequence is TGTGCCACCAGTGATTCCAGGGTTAGTGAAAAACTGTTTTTT.

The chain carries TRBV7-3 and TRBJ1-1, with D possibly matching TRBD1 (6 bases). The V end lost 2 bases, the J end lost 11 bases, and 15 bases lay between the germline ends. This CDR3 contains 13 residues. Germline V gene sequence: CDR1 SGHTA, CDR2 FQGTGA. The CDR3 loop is CASSLFSQGLAFF. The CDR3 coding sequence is TGTGCCAGCAGCTTATTTTCGCAGGGGTTGGCTTTCTTT.

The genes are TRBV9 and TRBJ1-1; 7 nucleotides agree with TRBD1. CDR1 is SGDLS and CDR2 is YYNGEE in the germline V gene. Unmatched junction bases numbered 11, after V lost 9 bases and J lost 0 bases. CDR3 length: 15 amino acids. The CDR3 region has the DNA TGTGCCACCGTCCCGGGACAGTCCATGAACACTGAAGCTTTCTTT. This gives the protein CATVPGQSMNTEAFF.

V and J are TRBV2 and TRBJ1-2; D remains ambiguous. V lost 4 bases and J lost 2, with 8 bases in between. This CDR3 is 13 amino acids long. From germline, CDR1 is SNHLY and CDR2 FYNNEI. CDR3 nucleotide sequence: TGTGCCAGCAGTGCAGGTGAAAACTATGGCTACACCTTC. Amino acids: CASSAGENYGYTF.

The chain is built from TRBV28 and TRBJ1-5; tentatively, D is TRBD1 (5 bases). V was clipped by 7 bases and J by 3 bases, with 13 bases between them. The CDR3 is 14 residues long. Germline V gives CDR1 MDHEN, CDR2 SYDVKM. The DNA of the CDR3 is TGTGCCAGCATCATGACAGTTCCCAATCAGCCCCAGCATTTT. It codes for CASIMTVPNQPQHF.

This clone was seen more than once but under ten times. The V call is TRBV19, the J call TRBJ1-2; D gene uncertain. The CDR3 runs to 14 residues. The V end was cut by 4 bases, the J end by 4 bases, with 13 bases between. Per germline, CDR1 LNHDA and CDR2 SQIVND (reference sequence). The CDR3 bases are TGTGCCAGTAGTAGACTCTTAGACGGCTATGGCTACACCTTC. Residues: CASSRLLDGYGYTF. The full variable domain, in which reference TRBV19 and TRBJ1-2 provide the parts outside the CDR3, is DGGITQSPKYLFRKEGQNVTLSCEQNLNHDAMYWYRQDPGQGLRLIYYSQIVNDFQKGDIAEGYSVSREKKESFPLTVTSAQKNPTAFYLCASSRLLDGYGYTFGSGTRLTVV.

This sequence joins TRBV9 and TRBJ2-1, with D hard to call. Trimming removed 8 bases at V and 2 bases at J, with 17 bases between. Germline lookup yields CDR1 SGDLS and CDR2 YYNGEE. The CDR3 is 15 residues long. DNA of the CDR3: TGTGCCAGAACCCGTCAAGCGCAGCCCTACAATGAGCAGTTCTTC. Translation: CARTRQAQPYNEQFF. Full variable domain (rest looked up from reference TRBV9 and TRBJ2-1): DSGVTQTPKHLITATGQRVTLRCSPRSGDLSVYWYQQSLDQGLQFLIQYYNGEERAKGNILERFSAQQFPDLHSELNLSSLELGDSALYFCARTRQAQPYNEQFFGPGTRLTVL.

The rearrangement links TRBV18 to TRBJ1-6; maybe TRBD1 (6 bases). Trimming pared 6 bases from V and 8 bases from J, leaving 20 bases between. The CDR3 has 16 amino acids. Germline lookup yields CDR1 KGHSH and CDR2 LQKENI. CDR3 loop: CASSPSPGTSYSPLHF. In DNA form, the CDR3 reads TGTGCCAGCTCGCCGTCCCCTGGGACAAGTTATTCACCCCTCCACTTT.